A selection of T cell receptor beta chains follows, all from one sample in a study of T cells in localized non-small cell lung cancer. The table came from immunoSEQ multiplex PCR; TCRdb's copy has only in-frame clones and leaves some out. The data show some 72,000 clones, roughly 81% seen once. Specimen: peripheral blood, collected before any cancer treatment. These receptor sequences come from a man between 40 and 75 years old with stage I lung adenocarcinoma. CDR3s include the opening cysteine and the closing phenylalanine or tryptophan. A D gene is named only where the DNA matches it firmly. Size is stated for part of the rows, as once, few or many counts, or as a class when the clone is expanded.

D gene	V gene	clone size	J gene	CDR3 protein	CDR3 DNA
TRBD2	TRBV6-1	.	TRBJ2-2	CASSERRLATGELFF	TGTGCCAGCAGTGAACGCCGACTAGCAACCGGGGAGCTGTTTTTT
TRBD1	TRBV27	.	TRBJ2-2	CASSLSGYRGNTGELFF	TGTGCCAGCAGTTTATCAGGGTACAGGGGTAACACCGGGGAGCTGTTTTTT
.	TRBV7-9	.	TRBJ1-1	CASTRQTEAFF	TGTGCCAGCACCAGACAGACTGAAGCTTTCTTT
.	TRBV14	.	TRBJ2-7	CASSHKMGPIYEQYF	TGTGCCAGCAGCCACAAGATGGGACCGATCTACGAGCAGTACTTC
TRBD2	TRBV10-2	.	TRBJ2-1	CASRVRSGGALSYNEQFF	TGCGCCAGCAGAGTCCGTAGCGGGGGGGCCCTCTCCTACAATGAGCAGTTCTTC
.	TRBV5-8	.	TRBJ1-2	CASSLPGDGYTF	TGTGCCAGCAGCTTGCCTGGGGATGGCTACACCTTC
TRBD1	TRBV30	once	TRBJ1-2	CAWSNRRDSSYGYTF	TGTGCCTGGAGTAACCGCCGGGACAGTAGCTATGGCTACACCTTC
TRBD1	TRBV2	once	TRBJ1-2	CASSSQTGNYGYTF	TGTGCCAGCAGTTCTCAGACAGGGAACTATGGCTACACCTTC
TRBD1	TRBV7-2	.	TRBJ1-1	CASSGQGQGWTEAFF	TGTGCCAGCAGCGGGCAAGGACAGGGGTGGACTGAAGCTTTCTTT
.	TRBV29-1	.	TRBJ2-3	CSATRTGGGRVDTQYF	TGCAGCGCAACCAGGACAGGAGGAGGGAGAGTGGATACGCAGTATTTT
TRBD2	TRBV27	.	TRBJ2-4	CASSWGGSKNIQYF	TGTGCCAGCAGTTGGGGGGGGAGCAAAAACATTCAGTACTTC
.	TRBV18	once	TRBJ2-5	CATLGSGETQYF	TGTGCCACCCTCGGGAGCGGGGAGACCCAGTACTTC
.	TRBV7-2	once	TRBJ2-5	CASSLAGAQETQYF	TGTGCCAGCAGCTTAGCGGGGGCCCAAGAGACCCAGTACTTC
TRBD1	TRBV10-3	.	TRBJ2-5	CAISLGQGTQETQYF	TGTGCCATCAGTTTGGGACAGGGGACACAAGAGACCCAGTACTTC
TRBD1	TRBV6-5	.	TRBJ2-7	CASSFNRGEQYF	TGTGCCAGCAGTTTTAACAGGGGCGAGCAGTACTTC
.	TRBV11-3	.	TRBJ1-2	CASSLVEWGFRGGYTF	TGTGCCAGCAGCTTAGTTGAATGGGGGTTCCGGGGTGGCTACACCTTC
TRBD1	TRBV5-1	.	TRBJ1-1	CASSPKGQGKPSTEAFF	TGCGCCAGCAGCCCGAAGGGACAGGGGAAGCCCTCCACTGAAGCTTTCTTT
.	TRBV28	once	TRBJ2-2	CASSLRGGELFF	TGTGCCAGCAGTTTAAGGGGCGGGGAGCTGTTTTTT
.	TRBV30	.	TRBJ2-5	CAWSGSKIKAAQYF	TGTGCCTGGAGTGGGTCCAAAATAAAAGCGGCCCAGTACTTC
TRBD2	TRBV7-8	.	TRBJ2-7	CASSRRTSGDYEQYF	TGTGCCAGCAGCCGCCGGACTAGCGGGGACTACGAGCAGTACTTC
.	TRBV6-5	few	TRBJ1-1	CASSYSRGQRNTEAFF	TGTGCCAGCAGTTACTCAAGAGGGCAACGGAACACTGAAGCTTTCTTT
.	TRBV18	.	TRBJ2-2	CASSLGFGELFF	TGTGCCAGCTCACTAGGATTCGGGGAGCTGTTTTTT
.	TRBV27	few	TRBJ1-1	CASSTTVNTEAFF	TGTGCCAGCAGTACGACGGTGAACACTGAAGCTTTCTTT
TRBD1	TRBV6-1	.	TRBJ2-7	CASQTGGRFEQYF	TGTGCCAGCCAGACAGGGGGTCGGTTCGAGCAGTACTTC
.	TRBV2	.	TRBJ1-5	CASSEGGSSNQPQHF	TGTGCCAGCAGTGAGGGGGGCAGTAGCAATCAGCCCCAGCATTTT
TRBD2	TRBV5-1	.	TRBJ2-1	CASKIAGGGNEQFF	TGCGCCAGCAAGATAGCGGGAGGGGGAAATGAGCAGTTCTTC
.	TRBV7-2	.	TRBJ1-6	CASSFRGQGGNSPLHF	TGTGCCAGCAGCTTTCGGGGGCAGGGAGGTAATTCACCCCTCCACTTT
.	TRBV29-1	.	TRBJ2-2	CSVTGTLSELFF	TGCAGCGTCACCGGGACTCTTTCGGAGCTGTTTTTT
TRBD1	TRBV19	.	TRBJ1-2	CASSPDRGNYGYTF	TGTGCCAGTAGCCCTGACAGGGGAAACTATGGCTACACCTTC
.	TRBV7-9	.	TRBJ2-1	CASSLAGSSYNEQFF	TGTGCCAGCAGCTTAGCCGGGAGCTCCTACAATGAGCAGTTCTTC
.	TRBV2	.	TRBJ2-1	CASIGLRAGNEQFF	TGTGCCAGCATAGGACTCCGGGCCGGCAATGAGCAGTTCTTC
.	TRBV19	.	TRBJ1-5	CASTNSNQPQHF	TGTGCCAGTACTAACAGCAATCAGCCCCAGCATTTT
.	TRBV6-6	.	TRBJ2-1	CASRKTGTGYNEQFF	TGTGCCAGCAGGAAAACAGGGACCGGGTACAATGAGCAGTTCTTC
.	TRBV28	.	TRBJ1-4	CASSPGSGVIGEKLFF	TGTGCCAGCAGCCCCGGGTCTGGAGTCATCGGAGAAAAACTGTTTTTT
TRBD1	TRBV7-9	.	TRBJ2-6	CASSQGDRANVLTF	TGTGCCAGCAGCCAGGGGGATAGGGCCAACGTCCTGACTTTC
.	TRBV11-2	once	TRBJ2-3	CASSLVGQRDTQYF	TGTGCCAGCAGCTTAGTTGGGCAGCGGGATACGCAGTATTTT
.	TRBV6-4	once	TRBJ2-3	CASSVYAGDTQYF	TGTGCCAGCAGTGTGTACGCGGGAGATACGCAGTATTTT
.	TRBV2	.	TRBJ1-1	CASRREIGTEAFF	TGTGCCAGCAGGAGGGAAATTGGCACTGAAGCTTTCTTT
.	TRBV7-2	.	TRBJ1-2	CASSLRFFSGYTF	TGTGCCAGCAGCTTACGCTTCTTTAGTGGCTACACCTTC
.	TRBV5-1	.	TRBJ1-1	CASSLAQVSMNTEAFF	TGCGCCAGCAGCTTGGCCCAGGTATCTATGAACACTGAAGCTTTCTTT
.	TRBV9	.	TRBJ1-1	CASSAVPGHRPAEAFF	TGTGCCAGCAGCGCCGTACCTGGGCACAGACCGGCCGAAGCTTTCTTT
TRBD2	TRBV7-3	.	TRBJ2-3	CASSLTGTSAPKDTQYF	TGTGCCAGCAGCTTAACCGGGACTAGCGCGCCCAAAGATACGCAGTATTTT
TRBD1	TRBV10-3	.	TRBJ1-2	CAISSRDRGPKGVNDGYTF	TGTGCCATCAGTAGCCGGGACAGGGGGCCCAAGGGAGTCAACGATGGCTACACCTTC
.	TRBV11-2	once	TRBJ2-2	CASSLAHTNTGELFF	TGTGCCAGCAGCTTAGCACACACGAACACCGGGGAGCTGTTTTTT
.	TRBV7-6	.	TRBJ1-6	CASSLDTNYNSPLHF	TGTGCCAGCAGCCTAGACACGAACTATAATTCACCCCTCCACTTT
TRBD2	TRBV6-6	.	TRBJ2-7	CASSPPSGSTIYEQYF	TGTGCCAGCAGCCCTCCGAGCGGGAGCACAATCTACGAGCAGTACTTC
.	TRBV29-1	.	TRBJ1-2	CSVGTANYGYTF	TGCAGCGTCGGGACGGCGAACTATGGCTACACCTTC
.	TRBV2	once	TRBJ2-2	CASSGGHTNTGELFF	TGTGCCAGCAGTGGGGGACATACGAACACCGGGGAGCTGTTTTTT
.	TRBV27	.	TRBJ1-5	CASSFRGPNQPQHF	TGTGCCAGCAGCTTCAGGGGACCCAATCAGCCCCAGCATTTT
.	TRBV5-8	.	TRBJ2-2	CASSLWGTGELFF	TGTGCCAGCAGCTTGTGGGGCACCGGGGAGCTGTTTTTT
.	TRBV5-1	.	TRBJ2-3	CASSSQASTDTQYF	TGCGCCAGCAGCTCCCAGGCTAGCACAGATACGCAGTATTTT
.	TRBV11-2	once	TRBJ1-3	CASNQRGTGNTIYF	TGTGCCAGCAACCAAAGGGGGACTGGAAACACCATATATTTT
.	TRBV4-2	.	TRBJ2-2	CASSQVGRDTGELFF	TGTGCCAGCAGCCAAGTGGGGCGGGACACCGGGGAGCTGTTTTTT
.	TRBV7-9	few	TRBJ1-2	CASSPRDEPNYGYTF	TGTGCCAGCAGCCCGAGGGACGAGCCTAACTATGGCTACACCTTC
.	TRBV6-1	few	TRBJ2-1	CASSEAGRSNEQFF	TGTGCCAGCAGTGAAGCGGGAAGGAGCAATGAGCAGTTCTTC
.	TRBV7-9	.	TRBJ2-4	CASRREDFNIQYF	TGTGCCAGCAGAAGGGAGGACTTTAACATTCAGTACTTC
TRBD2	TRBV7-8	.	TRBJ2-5	CASSFSGTSGREQETQYF	TGTGCCAGCAGCTTTTCCGGGACTAGCGGGAGGGAGCAAGAGACCCAGTACTTC